These 13 T cell receptor beta chains share one sample of origin, sequenced in a study of shared clonotypes between healthy human individuals. Sequencing was performed with immunoSEQ multiplex PCR; in TCRdb, only in-frame clones are kept and a portion is missing. The sample yields over a million clones, approximately 78% seen once. What was sequenced was memory CD4+ T cells from PBMCs. Subset meaning: CD45RA-negative fraction. The receptors originated from a man in his late teens or twenties in good health. Some clones in this sample may be carry-over from other donors' samples.

The table lists this clone with a few counts. Other DNA sequences in this specimen translate into the identical CDR3. The chain has TRBV5-1 and TRBJ2-3; D uncertain. This CDR3 contains 13 residues. V was trimmed by 7 bases and J by 1 base, leaving 10 bases between them. Germline V gene data show CDR1 as SGHRS and CDR2 as YFSETQ. CDR3 residues: CASQDVGTDTQYF. DNA for the CDR3: TGCGCCAGCCAGGACGTTGGCACAGATACGCAGTATTTT.

The DNA for the CDR3 is TGTGCCAGCAGCGCGACCACACAATGGGGCTATGGCTACACCTTC. This encodes CASSATTQWGYGYTF. The chain carries TRBV27 and TRBJ1-2; D call uncertain. Trimming cost V 6 bases and J 4 bases, with 18 bases left between them. The germline V gene encodes CDR1 MNHEY and CDR2 SMNVEV (reference sequence). There are 15 residues in the CDR3.

V usage is TRBV5-6 and J usage is TRBJ2-3, with TRBD2 matching over 16 bases. Per the germline V gene, CDR1 is SGHDT and CDR2 is YYEEEE. The CDR3 sequence is 17 residues long. J lost 7 bases, V lost 4 bases, and 9 bases had no gene match. DNA of the CDR3: TGTGCCAGCAGCCATACGGGACTAGCGGGAGGGCGGCATACGCAGTATTTT. Amino acid sequence: CASSHTGLAGGRHTQYF.

The V and J genes are TRBV11-2 and TRBJ1-1; D ambiguous. The germline gives CDR1 SGHAT, CDR2 FQNNGV. The CDR3 is 13 residues long. V was trimmed by 6 bases and J by 4 bases, leaving 12 bases between them. The CDR3 DNA reads TGTGCCAGCAGAACGCAGTGGAGCACTGAAGCTTTCTTT. This gives the protein CASRTQWSTEAFF. Drawing the rest from reference TRBV11-2 and TRBJ1-1, the complete variable domain is EAGVAQSPRYKIIEKRQSVAFWCNPISGHATLYWYQQILGQGPKLLIQFQNNGVVDDSQLPKDRFSAERLKGVDSTLKIQPAKLEDSAVYLCASRTQWSTEAFFGQGTRLTVV.

The gene calls are TRBV6-1 and TRBJ1-2; tentative D call: TRBD1 (6 bases). The V gene's germline CDR1 is MNHNS and CDR2 SASEGT. The CDR3 covers 17 residues. V was clipped by 2 bases and J by 5 bases, with 21 bases between them. This CDR3 is CASSESQGSGGGYGYTF. The CDR3 region has the DNA TGTGCCAGCAGTGAATCACAGGGCTCGGGTGGCGGATATGGCTACACCTTC.

V and J are TRBV11-2 and TRBJ2-2, with 7 bases fitting TRBD2. Germline CDR1 is SGHAT and CDR2 is FQNNGV. The CDR3 runs 17 residues. V lost 5 bases to trimming and J lost 5 bases; unmatched junction nucleotides: 14. CDR3 coding DNA: TGTGCCAGCAGCCCGAAAAGGACTAGTCTAGTGACCGGGGAGCTGTTTTTT. It yields the protein CASSPKRTSLVTGELFF.

The rearrangement links TRBV5-1 to TRBJ1-1; 10 nucleotides align to TRBD1. In germline, CDR1 is SGHRS, CDR2 YFSETQ. With 3 bases clipped from V and 4 bases from J, the junction kept 6 bases outside the gene matches. The CDR3 is 15 amino acids. The CDR3 nucleotides are TGCGCCAGCAGCTCCGGACAGGGGGGTGTCACTGAAGCTTTCTTT. Amino acid sequence: CASSSGQGGVTEAFF. The whole variable domain, remainder taken from reference TRBV5-1 and TRBJ1-1, is KAGVTQTPRYLIKTRGQQVTLSCSPISGHRSVSWYQQTPGQGLQFLFEYFSETQRNKGNFPGRFSGRQFSNSRSEMNVSTLELGDSALYLCASSSGQGGVTEAFFGQGTRLTVV.

CDR3 bases: TGTGCCAGCAGTCGGGACCCGGTGAACACTGAAGCTTTCTTT. Translating gives CASSRDPVNTEAFF. This chain uses TRBV6-5 with TRBJ1-1; possible D gene TRBD1, 5 bases. The CDR3 has 14 residues. Trimming removed 5 bases from V and 0 bases from J, with 10 bases in between. Germline V gives CDR1 MNHEY, CDR2 SVGAGI.

The genes are TRBV9 and TRBJ2-6; tentative D call: TRBD2 (5 bases). The CDR3 sequence is 15 residues long. Germline CDR1 is SGDLS and CDR2 is YYNGEE. The V end lost 3 bases, the J end lost 2 bases, and 9 bases lay between the germline ends. Here the CDR3 reads CASSGGFPGANVLTF. DNA for the CDR3: TGTGCCAGCAGCGGAGGGTTTCCTGGGGCCAACGTCCTGACTTTC. The full variable domain, rest sourced from reference TRBV9 and TRBJ2-6, is DSGVTQTPKHLITATGQRVTLRCSPRSGDLSVYWYQQSLDQGLQFLIQYYNGEERAKGNILERFSAQQFPDLHSELNLSSLELGDSALYFCASSGGFPGANVLTFGAGSRLTVL.

The V gene is TRBV28, the J gene TRBJ1-3; TRBD1 aligns across 7 bases. V lost 8 bases to trimming and J lost 10 bases; unmatched junction nucleotides: 23. CDR1 is MDHEN, CDR2 SYDVKM, per germline. CDR3 length: 17 residues. CDR3 residues: CASAPFTRAGGGRTIYF. The CDR3 DNA follows: TGTGCCAGCGCCCCCTTCACCCGGGCAGGGGGGGGGAGGACCATATATTTT. Full variable domain (remainder filled in from reference TRBV28 and TRBJ1-3): DVKVTQSSRYLVKRTGEKVFLECVQDMDHENMFWYRQDPGLGLRLIYFSYDVKMKEKGDIPEGYSVSREKKERFSLILESASTNQTSMYLCASAPFTRAGGGRTIYFGEGSWLTVV.

The chain uses TRBV10-3 and TRBJ1-1, with no clear D. CDR3 length: 14 amino acids. Germline V lookup: CDR1 ENHRY, CDR2 SYGVKD. V lost 3 bases to trimming and J lost 4 bases, with 12 bases between them. The chain's CDR3 is CAISETGGSTEAFF. The CDR3 DNA follows: TGTGCCATCAGTGAAACGGGAGGAAGCACTGAAGCTTTCTTT.

This clone was picked up a small number of times. This sequence joins TRBV2 and TRBJ1-2; D gene unclear. The V end lost 1 base, the J end lost 8 bases, and 17 bases lay between the germline ends. In germline, CDR1 is SNHLY, CDR2 FYNNEI. The CDR3 has 15 residues. Here the CDR3 reads CASSEGFRLTRGYTF. CDR3 sequence (DNA): TGTGCCAGCAGTGAAGGTTTCCGATTAACCCGAGGCTACACCTTC.

A single count supports this clone. The chain carries TRBV4-3 and TRBJ2-7, with D maybe TRBD1 (5 bases). CDR3 size: 14 residues. Between the trimmed V and J ends, which lost 1 base and 5 bases, there was a span of 12 bases. CDR1 is LGHNA and CDR2 is YSLEER in the germline V gene. CDR3 amino acids: CASSQVRGSDEQYF. The CDR3 nucleotides read TGCGCCAGCAGCCAAGTAAGGGGTTCGGACGAGCAGTACTTC.